This TCR beta chain was recorded in a study of somatic mutations in cytotoxic T cells in rheumatoid arthritis. Study summary: Patients gave 30 ml EDTA peripheral blood immediately after diagnosis, prior to starting treatment. Findings and caveats of the study: Which antigens the expanded CD8+ clones targeted was unknown.

Comments on this clone: Its cognate antigen is unknown.

Assay used: immunoSEQ multiplex PCR; TCRdb lists only in-frame clones, some missing. The sample shows 15,000 to 20,000 clones, approximately 75% of them seen only once. CDR3 length: 16 amino acids. The V end was cut by 5 bases, the J end by 9 bases, with 23 bases between. Per germline, CDR1 SEHNR and CDR2 FQNEAQ (reference sequence). The chain employs TRBV7-9 and TRBJ2-1, with D possibly matching TRBD1 (5 bases). The sample was CD8+ T cells sorted from blood. The receptor was derived from an adult with rheumatoid arthritis. Here the CDR3 DNA reads TGTGCCAGCAGCCCACCGACCGGTTGGGGCGGTAGTGAGCAGTTCTTC. It translates to CASSPPTGWGGSEQFF.